A selection of T cell receptor beta chains follows, all from one sample in a study of shared clonotypes between healthy human individuals. TCRdb's copy holds only in-frame clones and misses some; the assay was immunoSEQ multiplex PCR. The sample holds more than 2,000,000 clones, approximately 95% seen once. Sequencing was performed on naive CD4+ T cells from PBMCs. The receptor set was obtained from a man younger than 30 in good health. Some clones in this sample may be carry-over from other donors' samples. Each CDR3 is given with its conserved first and last residue. Each record gives: CDR3 length, clone size, V gene, J gene, D gene, CDR3 protein, CDR3 DNA. A D gene is named only where the DNA matches it firmly. Clone size is stated in some rows and not others, as once, few, many or a class when expanded.

len: 16
abundance: -
v_gene: TRBV5-4
j_gene: TRBJ2-1
d_gene: -
CDR3aa: CASSLDPTGSYNEQFF
CDR3nt: TGTGCCAGCAGCTTGGATCCTACAGGTTCCTACAATGAGCAGTTCTTC

len: 15
abundance: -
v_gene: TRBV15
j_gene: TRBJ1-5
d_gene: TRBD1
CDR3aa: CATSNRQGSNQPQHF
CDR3nt: TGTGCCACCAGCAACCGACAGGGAAGCAATCAGCCCCAGCATTTT

len: 13
abundance: -
v_gene: TRBV27
j_gene: TRBJ2-1
d_gene: -
CDR3aa: CASSFKRVHEQFF
CDR3nt: TGTGCCAGCAGTTTCAAAAGGGTCCATGAGCAGTTCTTC

len: 13
abundance: once
v_gene: TRBV6-1
j_gene: TRBJ2-1
d_gene: -
CDR3aa: CASGREAYNEQFF
CDR3nt: TGTGCCAGCGGACGGGAAGCCTACAATGAGCAGTTCTTC

len: 16
abundance: -
v_gene: TRBV5-1
j_gene: TRBJ2-2
d_gene: -
CDR3aa: CASSLVVGMNTGELFF
CDR3nt: TGCGCCAGCAGCTTGGTCGTCGGGATGAACACCGGGGAGCTGTTTTTT

len: 15
abundance: -
v_gene: TRBV14
j_gene: TRBJ2-5
d_gene: TRBD2
CDR3aa: CASSQTLAGQETQYF
CDR3nt: TGTGCCAGCAGCCAAACCCTAGCGGGTCAAGAGACCCAGTACTTC

len: 14
abundance: -
v_gene: TRBV15
j_gene: TRBJ1-2
d_gene: TRBD1
CDR3aa: CATSEPTGMYGYTF
CDR3nt: TGTGCCACCAGCGAACCGACAGGGATGTATGGCTACACCTTC

len: 15
abundance: once
v_gene: TRBV4-1
j_gene: TRBJ1-6
d_gene: -
CDR3aa: CASSQVGTVNSPLHF
CDR3nt: TGCGCCAGCAGCCAAGTTGGCACAGTTAATTCACCCCTCCACTTT

len: 17
abundance: -
v_gene: TRBV11-3
j_gene: TRBJ2-1
d_gene: TRBD2
CDR3aa: CASSPRGLAGPYNEQFF
CDR3nt: TGTGCCAGCAGCCCCCGGGGACTAGCGGGGCCCTACAATGAGCAGTTCTTC

len: 13
abundance: -
v_gene: TRBV29-1
j_gene: TRBJ1-2
d_gene: -
CDR3aa: CSVVGAGNYGYTF
CDR3nt: TGCAGCGTTGTGGGGGCTGGAAACTATGGCTACACCTTC

len: 12
abundance: -
v_gene: TRBV6-1
j_gene: TRBJ2-4
d_gene: -
CDR3aa: CASRDQRYIQYF
CDR3nt: TGTGCCAGCAGGGATCAGAGGTACATTCAGTACTTC

len: 15
abundance: -
v_gene: TRBV5-4
j_gene: TRBJ2-5
d_gene: TRBD2
CDR3aa: CASSRALAGLETQYF
CDR3nt: TGTGCCAGCAGCCGTGCCCTAGCGGGACTGGAGACCCAGTACTTC

len: 15
abundance: once
v_gene: TRBV28
j_gene: TRBJ1-5
d_gene: -
CDR3aa: CASSSPGASNQPQHF
CDR3nt: TGTGCCAGCAGTTCCCCCGGGGCAAGCAATCAGCCCCAGCATTTT

len: 13
abundance: -
v_gene: TRBV7-3
j_gene: TRBJ2-3
d_gene: -
CDR3aa: CASSSLGTDTQYF
CDR3nt: TGTGCCAGCAGCTCCCTAGGGACAGATACGCAGTATTTT

len: 11
abundance: -
v_gene: TRBV6-5
j_gene: TRBJ2-3
d_gene: -
CDR3aa: CASSYEGTQYF
CDR3nt: TGTGCCAGCAGTTACGAGGGTACGCAGTATTTT

len: 13
abundance: -
v_gene: TRBV28
j_gene: TRBJ1-3
d_gene: -
CDR3aa: CASSLSPKATIYF
CDR3nt: TGTGCCAGCAGTTTATCCCCAAAGGCCACCATATATTTT

len: 15
abundance: -
v_gene: TRBV7-9
j_gene: TRBJ2-7
d_gene: -
CDR3aa: CASSPRRDGPYEQYF
CDR3nt: TGTGCCAGCAGCCCAAGGCGGGACGGCCCCTACGAGCAGTACTTC

len: 14
abundance: -
v_gene: TRBV6-5
j_gene: TRBJ2-5
d_gene: -
CDR3aa: CASSYSRGAETQYF
CDR3nt: TGTGCCAGCAGTTACTCGAGGGGGGCCGAGACCCAGTACTTC

len: 11
abundance: -
v_gene: TRBV5-1
j_gene: TRBJ2-5
d_gene: -
CDR3aa: CASSREETQYF
CDR3nt: TGCGCCAGCAGCCGAGAAGAGACCCAGTACTTC

len: 17
abundance: -
v_gene: TRBV5-1
j_gene: TRBJ2-3
d_gene: TRBD2
CDR3aa: CASSLVGAGEATDTQYF
CDR3nt: TGCGCCAGCAGCTTGGTAGGTGCGGGGGAAGCGACAGATACGCAGTATTTT

len: 15
abundance: -
v_gene: TRBV18
j_gene: TRBJ2-3
d_gene: TRBD1
CDR3aa: CASSPQGAAADTQYF
CDR3nt: TGTGCCAGCTCTCCACAGGGGGCCGCGGCAGATACGCAGTATTTT

len: 10
abundance: -
v_gene: TRBV19
j_gene: TRBJ2-5
d_gene: -
CDR3aa: CARSGETQYF
CDR3nt: TGTGCCAGAAGTGGGGAGACCCAGTACTTC

len: 12
abundance: -
v_gene: TRBV28
j_gene: TRBJ2-7
d_gene: -
CDR3aa: CASSPTVAEQYF
CDR3nt: TGTGCCAGCAGCCCGACAGTCGCCGAGCAGTACTTC

len: 15
abundance: once
v_gene: TRBV25-1
j_gene: TRBJ2-2
d_gene: -
CDR3aa: CASSDPSLGSGELFF
CDR3nt: TGTGCCAGCAGTGACCCTTCCCTGGGCTCCGGGGAGCTGTTTTTT

len: 16
abundance: -
v_gene: TRBV12-5
j_gene: TRBJ2-7
d_gene: TRBD2
CDR3aa: CASGPASGRDSYEQYF
CDR3nt: TGTGCTAGTGGCCCTGCTAGCGGGCGCGATTCCTACGAGCAGTACTTC

len: 15
abundance: -
v_gene: TRBV7-6
j_gene: TRBJ1-1
d_gene: TRBD1
CDR3aa: CASSSYSTGLTEAFF
CDR3nt: TGTGCCAGCAGCTCTTATTCGACAGGGCTCACTGAAGCTTTCTTT

len: 15
abundance: -
v_gene: TRBV5-1
j_gene: TRBJ1-5
d_gene: -
CDR3aa: CASSLVPGSNQPQHF
CDR3nt: TGCGCCAGCAGCTTGGTCCCCGGCAGCAATCAGCCCCAGCATTTT

len: 14
abundance: few
v_gene: TRBV5-1
j_gene: TRBJ1-5
d_gene: -
CDR3aa: CASSPDTGNQPQHF
CDR3nt: TGCGCCAGCAGCCCAGACACAGGCAATCAGCCCCAGCATTTT

len: 16
abundance: -
v_gene: TRBV6-4
j_gene: TRBJ1-1
d_gene: TRBD1
CDR3aa: CASSPRGDRGLSEAFF
CDR3nt: TGTGCCAGCAGTCCCAGGGGAGACAGGGGGCTCTCTGAAGCTTTCTTT

len: 13
abundance: -
v_gene: TRBV6-6
j_gene: TRBJ1-1
d_gene: -
CDR3aa: CASSRDGNTEAFF
CDR3nt: TGTGCCAGCAGTCGAGACGGGAACACTGAAGCTTTCTTT

len: 14
abundance: once
v_gene: TRBV28
j_gene: TRBJ1-2
d_gene: TRBD1
CDR3aa: CASSPDTGARGYTF
CDR3nt: TGTGCCAGCAGCCCCGATACAGGGGCGCGGGGCTACACCTTC

len: 13
abundance: -
v_gene: TRBV18
j_gene: TRBJ2-7
d_gene: -
CDR3aa: CASSPPGRVEQYF
CDR3nt: TGTGCCAGCTCACCACCGGGCAGGGTCGAGCAGTACTTC

len: 14
abundance: -
v_gene: TRBV19
j_gene: TRBJ2-4
d_gene: -
CDR3aa: CASSMEPAANIQYF
CDR3nt: TGTGCCAGTAGTATGGAACCGGCGGCAAACATTCAGTACTTC

len: 12
abundance: -
v_gene: TRBV29-1
j_gene: TRBJ2-3
d_gene: -
CDR3aa: CSTDRSTDTQYF
CDR3nt: TGCAGCACAGACAGGAGCACAGATACGCAGTATTTT

len: 14
abundance: -
v_gene: TRBV29-1
j_gene: TRBJ2-7
d_gene: -
CDR3aa: CSVDAGVGSYEQYF
CDR3nt: TGCAGCGTTGACGCCGGAGTGGGCTCCTACGAGCAGTACTTC

len: 13
abundance: -
v_gene: TRBV30
j_gene: TRBJ1-2
d_gene: TRBD1
CDR3aa: CAWRGQAQAGYTF
CDR3nt: TGTGCCTGGAGGGGACAGGCGCAGGCTGGCTACACCTTC

len: 14
abundance: -
v_gene: TRBV27
j_gene: TRBJ2-3
d_gene: -
CDR3aa: CASSLSSYGDTQYF
CDR3nt: TGTGCCAGCAGTTTGAGCAGTTATGGGGATACGCAGTATTTT

len: 15
abundance: -
v_gene: TRBV7-8
j_gene: TRBJ1-2
d_gene: -
CDR3aa: CASSLGVRGGYGYTF
CDR3nt: TGTGCCAGCAGCTTAGGGGTCCGTGGGGGCTATGGCTACACCTTC

len: 16
abundance: -
v_gene: TRBV7-2
j_gene: TRBJ1-2
d_gene: -
CDR3aa: CASSLVWGGQSTGYTF
CDR3nt: TGTGCCAGCAGCTTAGTTTGGGGGGGACAATCCACGGGCTACACCTTC

len: 17
abundance: -
v_gene: TRBV2
j_gene: TRBJ1-2
d_gene: -
CDR3aa: CASSVGGGGGLNYGYTF
CDR3nt: TGTGCCAGCAGTGTGGGTGGTGGAGGGGGGTTAAACTATGGCTACACCTTC